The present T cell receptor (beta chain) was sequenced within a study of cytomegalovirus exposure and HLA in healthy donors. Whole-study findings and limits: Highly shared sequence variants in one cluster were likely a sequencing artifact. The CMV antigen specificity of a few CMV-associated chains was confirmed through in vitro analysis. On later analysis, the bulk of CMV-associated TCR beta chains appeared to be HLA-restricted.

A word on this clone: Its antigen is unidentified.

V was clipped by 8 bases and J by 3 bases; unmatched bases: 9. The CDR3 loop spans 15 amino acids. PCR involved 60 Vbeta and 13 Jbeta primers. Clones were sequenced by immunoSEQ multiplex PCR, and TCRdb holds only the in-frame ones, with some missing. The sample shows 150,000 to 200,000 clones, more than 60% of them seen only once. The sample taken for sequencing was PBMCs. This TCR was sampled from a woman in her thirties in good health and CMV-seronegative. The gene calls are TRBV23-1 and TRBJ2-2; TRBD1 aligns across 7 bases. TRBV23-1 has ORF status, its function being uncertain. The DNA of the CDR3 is TGCGCCAGCGGACTGCCGGGACAGCACACCGGGGAGCTGTTTTTT. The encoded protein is CASGLPGQHTGELFF.